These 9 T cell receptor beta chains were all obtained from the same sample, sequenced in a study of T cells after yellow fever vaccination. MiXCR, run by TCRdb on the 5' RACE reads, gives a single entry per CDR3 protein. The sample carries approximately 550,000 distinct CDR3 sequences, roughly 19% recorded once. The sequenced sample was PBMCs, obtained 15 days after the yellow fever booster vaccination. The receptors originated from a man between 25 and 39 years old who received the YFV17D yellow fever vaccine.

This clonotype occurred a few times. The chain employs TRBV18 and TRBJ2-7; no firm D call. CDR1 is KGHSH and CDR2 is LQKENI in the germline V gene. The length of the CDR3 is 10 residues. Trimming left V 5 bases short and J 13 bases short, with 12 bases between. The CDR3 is CASSNGRLYF. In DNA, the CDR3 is TGTGCCAGCTCAAACGGCAGGCTTTACTTC.

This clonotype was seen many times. In nucleotides, the CDR3 is TGCAGTGCTACCGACAGGGCCGCCTACGAGCAGTACTTC. Translation gives CSATDRAAYEQYF. The rearrangement joins TRBV20-1 to TRBJ2-7; 7 nucleotides align to TRBD1. Unmatched junction bases numbered 5, after V lost 4 bases and J lost 2 bases. There are 13 residues in the CDR3. CDR1 is DFQATT and CDR2 is SNEGSKA in the germline V gene (reference sequence).

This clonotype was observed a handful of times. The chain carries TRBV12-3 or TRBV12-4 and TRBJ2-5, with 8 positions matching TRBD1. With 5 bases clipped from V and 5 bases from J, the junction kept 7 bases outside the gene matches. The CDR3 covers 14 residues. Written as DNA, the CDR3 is TGTGCCAGCAGTCTTCTCCAGGGGGCCGAGACCCAGTACTTC. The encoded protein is CASSLLQGAETQYF.

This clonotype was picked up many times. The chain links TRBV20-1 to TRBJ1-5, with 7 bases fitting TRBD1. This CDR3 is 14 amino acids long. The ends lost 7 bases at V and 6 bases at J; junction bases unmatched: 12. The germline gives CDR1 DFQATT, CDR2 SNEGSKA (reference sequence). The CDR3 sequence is CSGQQGVPGQPQHF. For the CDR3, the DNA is TGCAGTGGCCAGCAGGGGGTGCCAGGTCAGCCCCAGCATTTT.

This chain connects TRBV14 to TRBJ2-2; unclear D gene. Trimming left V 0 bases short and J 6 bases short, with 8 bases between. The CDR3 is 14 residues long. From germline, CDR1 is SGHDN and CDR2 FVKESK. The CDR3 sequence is CASSQDLVAGELFF. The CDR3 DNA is TGTGCCAGCAGCCAAGATCTTGTAGCCGGGGAGCTGTTTTTT.

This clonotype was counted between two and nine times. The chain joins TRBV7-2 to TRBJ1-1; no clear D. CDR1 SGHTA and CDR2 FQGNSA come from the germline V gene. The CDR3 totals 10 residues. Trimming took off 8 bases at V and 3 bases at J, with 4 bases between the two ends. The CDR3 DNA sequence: TGTGCCAGCGCCGACACTGAAGCTTTCTTT. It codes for CASADTEAFF.

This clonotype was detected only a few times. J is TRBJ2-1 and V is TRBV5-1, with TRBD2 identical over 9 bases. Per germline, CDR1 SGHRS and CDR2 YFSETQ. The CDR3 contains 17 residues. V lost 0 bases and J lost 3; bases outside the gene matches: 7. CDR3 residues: CASSLGQTSGNYNEQFF. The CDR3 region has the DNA TGCGCCAGCAGCTTGGGTCAGACTAGCGGAAACTACAATGAGCAGTTCTTC.

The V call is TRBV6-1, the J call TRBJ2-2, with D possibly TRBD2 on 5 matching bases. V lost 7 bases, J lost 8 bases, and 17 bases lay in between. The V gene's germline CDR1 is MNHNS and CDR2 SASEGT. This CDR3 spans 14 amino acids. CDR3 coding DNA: TGTGCCAGCATTGGGAGTTGGGGTGTTGGGGAGCTGTTTTTT. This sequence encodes CASIGSWGVGELFF.

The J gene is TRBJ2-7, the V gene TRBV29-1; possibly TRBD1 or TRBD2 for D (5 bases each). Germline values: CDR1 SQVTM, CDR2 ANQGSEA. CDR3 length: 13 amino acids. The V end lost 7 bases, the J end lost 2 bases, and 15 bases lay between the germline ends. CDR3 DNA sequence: TGCAGCGCTTCGGGACGGACGACCTACGAGCAGTACTTC. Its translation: CSASGRTTYEQYF.